This T cell receptor beta chain emerged from a study of shared clonotypes between healthy human individuals. The CDR3 runs 14 residues. CDR1 is SGHDT and CDR2 is YYEEEE in the germline V gene. V lost 5 bases, J lost 2 bases, and 5 bases stayed unmatched. Profiling relied on immunoSEQ multiplex PCR, and the TCRdb table lists in-frame clones only, not all of them. The data hold 1,500,000 or so clones, with about 96% observed a single time. The source of this sequence is a man aged 25 to 40 in good health. V and J are TRBV5-6 and TRBJ1-2, with 8 bases matching TRBD1. Sequencing used naive CD4+ T cells sorted from blood. Subset described: CD45RA+ positively selected. The CDR3 loop reads CASRETGENYGYTF. The CDR3 nucleotides are TGTGCCAGCAGAGAGACAGGGGAAAACTATGGCTACACCTTC. Full variable domain (remainder filled in from reference TRBV5-6 and TRBJ1-2): DAGVTQSPTHLIKTRGQQVTLRCSPKSGHDTVSWYQQALGQGPQFIFQYYEEEERQRGNFPDRFSGHQFPNYSSELNVNALLLGDSALYLCASRETGENYGYTFGSGTRLTVV.